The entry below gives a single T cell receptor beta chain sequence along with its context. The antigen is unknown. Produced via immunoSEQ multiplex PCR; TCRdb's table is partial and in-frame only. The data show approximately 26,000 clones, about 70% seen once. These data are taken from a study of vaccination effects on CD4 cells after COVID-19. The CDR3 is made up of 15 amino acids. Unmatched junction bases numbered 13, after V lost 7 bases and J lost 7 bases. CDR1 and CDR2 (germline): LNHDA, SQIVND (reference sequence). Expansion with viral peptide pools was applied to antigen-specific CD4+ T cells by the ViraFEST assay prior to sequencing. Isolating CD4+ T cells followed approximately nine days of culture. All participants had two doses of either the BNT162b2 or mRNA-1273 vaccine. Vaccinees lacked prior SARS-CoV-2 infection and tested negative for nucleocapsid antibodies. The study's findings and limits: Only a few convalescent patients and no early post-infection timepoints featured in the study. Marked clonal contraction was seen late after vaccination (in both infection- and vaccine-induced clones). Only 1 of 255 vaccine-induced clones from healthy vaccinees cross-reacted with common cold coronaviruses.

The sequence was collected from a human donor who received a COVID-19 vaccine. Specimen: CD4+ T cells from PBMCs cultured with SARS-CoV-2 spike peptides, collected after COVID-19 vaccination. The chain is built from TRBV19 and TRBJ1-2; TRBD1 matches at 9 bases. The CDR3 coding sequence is TGTGCCAGTACCCCCCGGGGACAGGGTAATTTTGGCTACACCTTC. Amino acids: CASTPRGQGNFGYTF.